The 25 T cell receptor beta chains below were found in one sample sequenced in a study of T cells in localized non-small cell lung cancer. Profiling relied on immunoSEQ multiplex PCR, and the TCRdb table lists in-frame clones only, not all of them. The sample has just over 20,000 clones, more than 75% seen once. The sample consisted of PBMCs, taken before any cancer treatment. The receptor source for this set is a woman between 35 and 75 years old with stage II squamous cell lung carcinoma.

The gene calls are TRBV7-2 and TRBJ2-5, with 9 nucleotides matching TRBD2. CDR3 length: 12 amino acids. J was trimmed by 7 bases and V by 8 bases; bases with no gene match: 5. Germline V gene sequence: CDR1 SGHTA, CDR2 FQGNSA. The CDR3 sequence: CASGGGRGTQYF. CDR3 coding DNA: TGTGCCAGCGGAGGCGGGAGGGGGACCCAGTACTTC.

The V gene is TRBV10-3, the J gene TRBJ2-2; D is undetermined. The germline V and J ends were trimmed by 8 bases and 4 bases, with 8 bases remaining between them. CDR1 and CDR2 from the germline V gene are ENHRY and SYGVKD. CDR3 length equals 12 residues. The CDR3 loop is CAIGPSTGELFF. The CDR3 DNA reads as TGTGCCATCGGGCCAAGCACCGGGGAGCTGTTTTTT.

The rearrangement links TRBV5-6 to TRBJ1-4, with 9 nucleotides matching TRBD1. The CDR3 extends over 16 amino acids. Germline CDR1 and CDR2: SGHDT and YYEEEE. V was clipped by 5 bases and J by 4 bases; unmatched bases: 9. CDR3 sequence: CASSQSGTGNNEKLFF. The CDR3 DNA is TGTGCCAGCAGTCAATCGGGGACAGGGAATAATGAAAAACTGTTTTTT.

The chain combines TRBV21-1 with TRBJ1-1; TRBD1 is the table's D call, not checked against the DNA. TRBV21-1 is annotated as a pseudogene. The CDR3 has 12 amino acids. The CDR3 nucleotides read TGTGCCAGCCAGGGGGCTGAGGCTGAAGCTTTCTTT. As protein: CASQGAEAEAFF.

This chain links TRBV18 with TRBJ1-1; D possibly corresponds to TRBD1 (5 bases). This CDR3 is 14 amino acids long. The germline V gene encodes CDR1 KGHSH and CDR2 LQKENI. V lost 5 bases to trimming and J lost 5 bases, with 15 bases between them. CDR3 sequence: CASSSGPRGTEAFF. The CDR3 DNA sequence: TGTGCCAGCTCATCCGGGCCTCGGGGGACTGAAGCTTTCTTT.

The chain has TRBV5-1 and TRBJ1-5; 9 bases line up with TRBD1. The CDR3 consists of 15 residues. The J segment lost 6 bases and the V segment lost 0 bases, leaving 4 bases of the junction unmatched. Germline V gives CDR1 SGHRS, CDR2 YFSETQ. The CDR3 protein is CASSLEETGGQPQHF. CDR3 in DNA: TGCGCCAGCAGCTTGGAAGAGACAGGGGGTCAGCCCCAGCATTTT.

A single count supports this clone. The chain combines TRBV28 with TRBJ1-6, with D unresolved. This CDR3 has 11 residues. The ends were cut back, 3 bases at V and 7 bases at J, with 1 base in the middle. The germline gives CDR1 MDHEN, CDR2 SYDVKM. CDR3 bases: TGTGCCAGCAGTTTCAATTCACCCCTCCACTTT. Its protein product is CASSFNSPLHF.

This chain connects TRBV5-1 to TRBJ2-7; a weak D match, TRBD1 (6 bases). The CDR3 runs to 13 residues. The V end lost 4 bases, the J end lost 2 bases, and 10 bases lay between the germline ends. Germline assignment: CDR1 SGHRS and CDR2 YFSETQ. This chain's CDR3 is CASSGQLAYEQYF. In nucleotides, the CDR3 is TGCGCCAGCAGCGGACAGCTAGCCTACGAGCAGTACTTC. Together with reference TRBV5-1 and TRBJ2-7, the CDR3 gives the full variable domain: KAGVTQTPRYLIKTRGQQVTLSCSPISGHRSVSWYQQTPGQGLQFLFEYFSETQRNKGNFPGRFSGRQFSNSRSEMNVSTLELGDSALYLCASSGQLAYEQYFGPGTRLTVT.

This chain connects TRBV5-1 to TRBJ1-3; a weak D match, TRBD1 (5 bases). The V end was cut by 1 base, the J end by 3 bases, with 14 bases between. Per germline, CDR1 SGHRS and CDR2 YFSETQ. The CDR3 consists of 16 residues. The CDR3 region has the DNA TGCGCCAGCAGCTTGCGGGGATGGGACGTTGGAAACACCATATATTTT. Translated, it gives CASSLRGWDVGNTIYF.

The chain has TRBV6-1 and TRBJ2-1; D assignment may be TRBD1 or TRBD2 (6 bases each). The CDR3 has 15 residues. Trimming shortened V by 0 bases and J by 7 bases, and 13 bases separated the two germline ends. The germline V gene encodes CDR1 MNHNS and CDR2 SASEGT. The CDR3 spells CASSEAGGGRNEQFF. The DNA for the CDR3 is TGTGCCAGCAGTGAAGCTGGAGGGGGAAGGAATGAGCAGTTCTTC.

This sequence joins TRBV7-8 and TRBJ1-1; D remains unclear. V was shortened by 5 bases and J by 11 bases, with 18 bases between the two germline ends. The CDR3 length is 13 residues. Germline values: CDR1 SGHVS, CDR2 FQNEAQ. CDR3 DNA sequence: TGTGCCAGCAGCCCCCAGCTGCCCTCGGGGGCTTTCTTT. Its translation is CASSPQLPSGAFF.

The rearrangement joins TRBV7-2 to TRBJ1-4; D might be TRBD1 (6 bases). Trimming removed 3 bases at V and 5 bases at J, with 10 bases between. Looked up from germline, CDR1 is SGHTA and CDR2 is FQGNSA. The CDR3 covers 14 residues. CDR3 DNA sequence: TGTGCCAGCAGCTTTGCCGGGGGCAATGAAAAACTGTTTTTT. It yields the protein CASSFAGGNEKLFF.

This chain joins TRBV7-2 and TRBJ2-3; D uncertain. This CDR3 region has 12 residues. Germline CDR1 and CDR2: SGHTA and FQGNSA. Trimming stripped 4 bases from V and 4 bases from J, with 6 bases between. CDR3 protein: CASSSHADTQYF. For the CDR3, the DNA is TGTGCCAGCAGCTCGCATGCAGATACGCAGTATTTT.

V is TRBV6-6 and J is TRBJ2-5, with D perhaps given as TRBD1 or TRBD2 (5 bases each). CDR1 and CDR2 (germline): MNHNY, SVGAGI (reference sequence). The CDR3 length is 13 residues. Trimming stripped 6 bases from V and 5 bases from J, with 13 bases between. As DNA, the CDR3 is TGTGCCAGCAGCCCGGGGCTCCGGGAGACCCAGTACTTC. This gives the protein CASSPGLRETQYF.

In this sample, this clone turned up once. The chain carries TRBV19 and TRBJ1-2; D is unclear. V dropped 5 bases and J dropped 3 bases, with 13 bases sitting between them. From germline, CDR1 is LNHDA and CDR2 SQIVND (reference sequence). The CDR3 runs to 14 residues. In DNA form, the CDR3 reads TGTGCCAGTAGTTTCACTCAAGGTGACTATGGCTACACCTTC. It translates to CASSFTQGDYGYTF. The whole variable domain, filled in from reference TRBV19 and TRBJ1-2, reads DGGITQSPKYLFRKEGQNVTLSCEQNLNHDAMYWYRQDPGQGLRLIYYSQIVNDFQKGDIAEGYSVSREKKESFPLTVTSAQKNPTAFYLCASSFTQGDYGYTFGSGTRLTVV.

The chain links TRBV10-3 to TRBJ1-3, with D unresolved. The germline V gene encodes CDR1 ENHRY and CDR2 SYGVKD. Trimming stripped 3 bases from V and 0 bases from J, with 9 bases between. This CDR3 contains 15 residues. Here the CDR3 reads CAISEARISGNTIYF. The CDR3 DNA reads as TGTGCCATCAGTGAAGCACGGATCTCTGGAAACACCATATATTTT.

The V and J genes are TRBV2 and TRBJ2-7; perhaps TRBD2 as D (5 bases). CDR1 and CDR2 from the germline V gene are SNHLY and FYNNEI. The CDR3 covers 12 residues. With 6 bases removed from V and 5 bases from J, the gap between germline ends came to 11 bases. The CDR3, as DNA: TGTGCCAGCAGCGGGGATTCGAACGAGCAGTACTTC. This gives the protein CASSGDSNEQYF.

The V call is TRBV6-6, the J call TRBJ2-3; D tentatively fits TRBD1 or TRBD2 (7 bases each). This CDR3 is built from 14 residues. Trimming took 10 bases from V and 3 from J, leaving 17 bases between them. The germline V gene encodes CDR1 MNHNY and CDR2 SVGAGI (reference sequence). The CDR3 here is CATSGRGRTDTQYF. For the CDR3, the DNA is TGTGCCACTTCGGGGAGGGGGCGGACAGATACGCAGTATTTT.

V is TRBV9 and J is TRBJ1-2; no clear D gene. Trimming took 0 bases from V and 6 from J, leaving 12 bases between them. CDR3 length: 14 residues. CDR1 and CDR2 from the germline V gene are SGDLS and YYNGEE. The CDR3 protein is CASSVAPIPDGYTF. The CDR3 DNA sequence: TGTGCCAGCAGCGTAGCTCCGATACCAGATGGCTACACCTTC.

The chain uses TRBV4-1 and TRBJ2-4; tentative D call: TRBD1 (6 bases). The CDR3 covers 12 residues. Trimming shortened V by 0 bases and J by 14 bases, and 11 bases separated the two germline ends. Germline V gene data show CDR1 as MGHRA and CDR2 as YSYEKL. The CDR3 reads CASSQEGQRKYF. For the CDR3, the DNA is TGCGCCAGCAGCCAAGAAGGACAGCGGAAGTACTTC.

This chain uses TRBV6-1 with TRBJ2-2, with no clear D. The CDR3 consists of 14 residues. Germline V lookup: CDR1 MNHNS, CDR2 SASEGT. V shed 6 bases and J shed 0 bases, with 8 bases lying between them. CDR3 region: CASRYGPNTGELFF. The CDR3 DNA sequence: TGTGCCAGCAGATATGGCCCGAACACCGGGGAGCTGTTTTTT.

The chain combines TRBV29-1 with TRBJ2-5, with TRBD2 matching over 7 bases. V gave up 7 bases and J gave up 5 bases; unmatched junction bases: 10. The CDR3 length is 13 residues. Germline V gives CDR1 SQVTM, CDR2 ANQGSEA. The chain's CDR3 is CSALAHGRETQYF. In nucleotides, the CDR3 is TGCAGCGCCCTCGCCCACGGGAGGGAGACCCAGTACTTC.

This sequence joins TRBV11-3 and TRBJ2-7, with D unclear. The CDR3 totals 12 residues. Germline-derived CDR1 and CDR2 are SGHNT and YENEEA. Trimming left V 5 bases short and J 2 bases short, with 7 bases between. CDR3 in DNA: TGTGCCAGCAGCCAAGACACCTACGAGCAGTACTTC. Translation gives CASSQDTYEQYF.

The chain is built from TRBV20-1 and TRBJ2-5; D ambiguous. Per germline, CDR1 DFQATT and CDR2 SNEGSKA (reference sequence). V was pared by 6 bases and J by 4 bases, with 9 bases between. The CDR3 runs 11 residues. CDR3 residues: CSAPAGETQYF. The CDR3 nucleotides are TGCAGTGCCCCGGCCGGAGAGACCCAGTACTTC.

The chain carries TRBV10-1 and TRBJ2-7; 7 nucleotides match TRBD2. Unmatched junction bases numbered 7, after V lost 0 bases and J lost 8 bases. CDR3 length: 14 amino acids. CDR1 is WNHNN and CDR2 is SYGVQD in the germline V gene (reference sequence). CDR3 DNA sequence: TGCGCCAGCAGTGAGTCAGGACTAGACCCCAAGCAGTACTTC. It yields the protein CASSESGLDPKQYF.